This record looks at one T cell receptor beta chain sequence and its context. What it binds is unknown. These data belong to a study of blood T cells in healthy people across ages. General observations from the study: Both higher diversity and more naive CD4+ cells marked long-lived donors when set against aged donors.

Each sample used at least 7 million PBMCs. Trimming shortened V by 0 bases and J by 4 bases, and 15 bases separated the two germline ends. The germline CDR1 and CDR2 sequences are LGHNA and YSLEER. CDR3 length: 16 amino acids. Together with a sample-barcoded 5' primer, a J-beta primer mix was included in a second PCR lasting about 6 to 11 cycles. TCRdb reprocessed the 5' RACE reads with MiXCR, giving one entry per CDR3 protein. This sample has 1.5 million to 2 million distinct CDR3 sequences; 49% occur once, and the top ten carry over 2%. This chain connects TRBV4-3 to TRBJ2-5; D uncertain. Input material: blood. The sequence came from a woman aged 40 to 50 in good health. The CDR3 spells CASSQDPTMGGETQYF. The CDR3 DNA sequence: TGCGCCAGCAGCCAAGACCCTACAATGGGTGGAGAGACCCAGTACTTC.